The entry below describes one T cell receptor beta chain. CDR1 and CDR2 from the germline V gene are SGHTS and YDEGEE. Trimming removed 3 bases at V and 8 bases at J, with 15 bases between. This CDR3 has 14 residues. This record comes from a study of shared clonotypes between healthy human individuals. TCRdb's table, derived via immunoSEQ multiplex PCR, lists solely in-frame clones and lacks some. The sample records some 2.1 million clones, approximately 95% being singletons. Terminally differentiated effector memory CD45RA+ cells were left out of the naive CD8 fraction, which was CD45RO-negative and positively selected for CCR7.

This receptor was identified in a young man in good health. Input material: naive CD8+ T cells sorted from blood. V gene TRBV5-8 combines with J gene TRBJ2-1; no firm D call. The CDR3 DNA sequence: TGTGCCAGCAGCTGGGCAAGAGTAACCGATGAGCAGTTCTTC. This translates into CASSWARVTDEQFF.